Included here is one TCR beta chain sequence, with context. J lost 2 bases, V lost 6 bases, and 3 bases had no gene match. This CDR3 has 15 residues. Germline assignment: CDR1 SNHLY and CDR2 FYNNEI. The data are from a study of blood T cell repertoires in COVID-19. Study context: Collection of acute and convalescent COVID-19 samples took place in the United States, Italy and Spain. In each case, the material was cDNA or gDNA derived from T cells, B-cell-depleted T cells, or PBMCs.

Profiling relied on immunoSEQ multiplex PCR, and the TCRdb table lists in-frame clones only, not all of them. The table has 130,000 to 150,000 clones, 70% to 90% seen once. The TCR originated in a woman between 45 and 65 years old with acute or convalescent COVID-19. The V gene is TRBV2, the J gene TRBJ2-6; 8 bases fit TRBD2. Sample: peripheral blood. For the CDR3, the DNA is TGTGCCAGCAGGGAGCGGGGGACTGGGGCCAACGTCCTGACTTTC. This gives the protein CASRERGTGANVLTF.